This T cell receptor (beta chain) emerged from a study of regulatory T cells in long-lasting Graves disease. Building of the TCR beta libraries involved iRepertoire HTBI primers and Arm-PCR of CDR3 regions. TCRdb called the multiplex PCR reads again in MiXCR, with one record for every CDR3 protein. The data show approximately 400,000 distinct CDR3 sequences, around 24% seen once. Sample time point: persistent/refractory GD, antithyroid drugs over 5 years with positive TRAb. With RNA extracted from PBMCs as input, the TCR library was made. This clonotype was observed many times. CDR3 length: 11 residues. The germline gives CDR1 SQVTM, CDR2 ANQGSEA. Trimming left V 2 bases short and J 12 bases short, with 13 bases between.

The V and J genes are TRBV29-1 and TRBJ1-1; possible D gene TRBD1, 6 bases. This clonotype was sampled from a female donor with Graves disease. The source material was peripheral blood mononuclear cells (PBMCs), sampled when the disease was refractory, from a patient treated with antithyroid drugs. The CDR3 DNA sequence: TGCAGCGTTGAACGGGGGGCGCGAACTTTCTTT. It is translated as CSVERGARTFF.